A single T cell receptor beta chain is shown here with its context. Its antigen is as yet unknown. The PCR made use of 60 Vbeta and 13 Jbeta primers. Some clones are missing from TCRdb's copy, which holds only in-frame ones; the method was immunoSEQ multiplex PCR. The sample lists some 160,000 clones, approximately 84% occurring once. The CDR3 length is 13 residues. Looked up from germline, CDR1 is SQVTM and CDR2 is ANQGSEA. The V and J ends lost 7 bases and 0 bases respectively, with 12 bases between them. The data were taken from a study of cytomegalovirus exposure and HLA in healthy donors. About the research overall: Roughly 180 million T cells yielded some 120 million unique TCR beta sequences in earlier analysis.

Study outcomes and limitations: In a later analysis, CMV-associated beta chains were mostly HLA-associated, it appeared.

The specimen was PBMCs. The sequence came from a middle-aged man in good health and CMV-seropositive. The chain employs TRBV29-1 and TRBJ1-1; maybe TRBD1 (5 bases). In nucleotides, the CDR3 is TGCAGCGCTTTGACAGCCATGAACACTGAAGCTTTCTTT. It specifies CSALTAMNTEAFF.